This T cell receptor (beta chain) was identified in a study of blood T cell repertoires in COVID-19. V shed 4 bases, J shed 8 bases, and the junction held 16 bases outside the gene matches. The CDR3 loop spans 16 amino acids. Germline loops: CDR1 LGHDT, CDR2 YNNKEL (reference sequence). Authors' methods: Reference gene primers were amplified, and this amplification served to estimate nucleated cell counts. TCRdb's copy holds only in-frame clones and misses some; the assay was immunoSEQ multiplex PCR. V and J calls and clone size are as listed in that table; D and trimming were resolved from the DNA. The table has about 180,000 clones, about 86% seen once.

The source is a man between 70 and 80 years old with active or convalescent COVID-19. The rearrangement joins TRBV3-1 (or the pseudogene TRBV3-2) to TRBJ1-2, with 7 bases lining up with TRBD1. The sample was peripheral blood. CDR3 nucleotides: TGTGCCAGCAGCCGCGCCTCGACAGGGACGGTGGGGGGCTACACCTTC. It specifies CASSRASTGTVGGYTF.